This passage covers 3 T cell receptor beta chains from one sample sequenced in a study of tissue T cells after allogeneic stem cell transplantation. Only in-frame clones appear in the TCRdb table, and some are missing; sequencing was by immunoSEQ multiplex PCR. The table shows about 3,100 clones, with approximately 48% occurring only once. Time point specified: mouse harvest day 14 after allogeneic transplant. Tail vein injection delivered 10^7 T-cell-depleted bone marrow cells and 10^6 splenic CD5+ T cells. Sequencing was carried out using gut tissue. The receptors originated from a female BALB/c mouse given C57BL/6 T cells with graft-versus-host disease after an allogeneic hematopoietic cell transplant.

A note on this clone: The genes are named according to mouse. The read ends 1 residue before the CDR3 terminus; that terminus is restored from the germline J gene. The chain employs TRBV13-2 and TRBJ2-3; 8 positions match TRBD2. CDR1 and CDR2 (germline): NNHNN, SYGAGS (reference sequence). The CDR3 runs to 16 residues. V lost 3 bases, J lost 1 base, and 7 bases stayed unmatched. The CDR3 protein is CASGGSGGGGAETLYF. The sequenced CDR3 bases are TGTGCCAGCGGTGGTTCGGGGGGGGGCGGTGCAGAAACGCTGTAT.

Details on this clone: All gene names here are mouse names. CDR3 loop: CASGSRLGGREDTQYF. CDR3 bases read: TGTGCCAGCGGCTCTCGACTGGGGGGGCGCGAAGACACCCAGTAC. V and J are TRBV13-2 and TRBJ2-5; 12 bases align to TRBD2. The read finishes 1 residue shy of the CDR3 end, and the germline J gene is used to complete it. Trimming cost V 5 bases and J 4 bases; bases outside gene matches: 8. The germline V gene encodes CDR1 NNHNN and CDR2 SYGAGS (reference sequence). There are 16 residues in the CDR3.

Turning to this clone: Gene and germline names: mouse. CDR3 DNA (partial): TGTGCCAGCAGTTTAGGAGGGGGCGCTGGAAATACGCTCTAT. Amino acid sequence: CASSLGGGAGNTLY. The entire CDR3 protein is CASSLGGGAGNTLYF. The gene calls are TRBV15 and TRBJ1-3, with 7 bases lining up with TRBD1. The missing CDR3 end, 1 residue past where the read stops, is filled in from the germline J gene. Germline V gene sequence: CDR1 SGHND, CDR2 FRSKSL. Trimming removed 1 base from V and 2 bases from J; junction bases left unmatched: 2. The CDR3 extends over 15 amino acids.